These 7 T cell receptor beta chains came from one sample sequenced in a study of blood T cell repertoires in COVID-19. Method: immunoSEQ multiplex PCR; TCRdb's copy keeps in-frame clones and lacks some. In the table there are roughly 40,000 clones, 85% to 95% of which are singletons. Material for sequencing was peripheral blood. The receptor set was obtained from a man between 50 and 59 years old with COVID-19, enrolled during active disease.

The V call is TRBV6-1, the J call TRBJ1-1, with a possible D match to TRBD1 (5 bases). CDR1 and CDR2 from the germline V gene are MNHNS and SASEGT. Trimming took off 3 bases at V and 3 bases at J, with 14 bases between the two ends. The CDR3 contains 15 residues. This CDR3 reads CASSDEGRAHTEAFF. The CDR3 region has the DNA TGTGCCAGCAGTGATGAGGGGAGGGCACACACTGAAGCTTTCTTT.

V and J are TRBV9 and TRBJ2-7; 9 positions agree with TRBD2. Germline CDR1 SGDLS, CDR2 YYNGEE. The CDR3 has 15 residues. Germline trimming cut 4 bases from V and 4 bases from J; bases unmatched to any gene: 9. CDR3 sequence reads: CASSPIAGEGYEQYF. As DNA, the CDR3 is TGTGCCAGCAGCCCCATAGCGGGAGAGGGATACGAGCAGTACTTC. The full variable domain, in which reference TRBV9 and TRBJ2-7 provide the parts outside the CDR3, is DSGVTQTPKHLITATGQRVTLRCSPRSGDLSVYWYQQSLDQGLQFLIQYYNGEERAKGNILERFSAQQFPDLHSELNLSSLELGDSALYFCASSPIAGEGYEQYFGPGTRLTVT.

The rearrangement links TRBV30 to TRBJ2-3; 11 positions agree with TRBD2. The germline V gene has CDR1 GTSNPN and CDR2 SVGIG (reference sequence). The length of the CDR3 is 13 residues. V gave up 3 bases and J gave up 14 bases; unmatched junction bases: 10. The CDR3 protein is CAWSVGTSGNTYF. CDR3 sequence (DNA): TGTGCCTGGAGCGTAGGGACTAGCGGCAATACGTATTTT. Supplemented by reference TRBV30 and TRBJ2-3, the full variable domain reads SQTIHQWPATLVQPVGSPLSLECTVEGTSNPNLYWYRQAAGRGLQLLFYSVGIGQISSEVPQNLSASRPQDRQFILSSKKLLLSDSGFYLCAWSVGTSGNTYFGPGTRLTVL.

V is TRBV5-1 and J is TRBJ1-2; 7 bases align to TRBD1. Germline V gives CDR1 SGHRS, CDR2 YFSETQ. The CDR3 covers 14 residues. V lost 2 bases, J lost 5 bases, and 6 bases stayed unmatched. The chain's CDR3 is CASSLMPTGYGYTF. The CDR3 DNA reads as TGCGCCAGCAGCTTAATGCCGACAGGGTATGGCTACACCTTC. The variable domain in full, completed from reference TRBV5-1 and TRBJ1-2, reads KAGVTQTPRYLIKTRGQQVTLSCSPISGHRSVSWYQQTPGQGLQFLFEYFSETQRNKGNFPGRFSGRQFSNSRSEMNVSTLELGDSALYLCASSLMPTGYGYTFGSGTRLTVV.

CDR3 region: CASSTQGGVRNIQYF. The CDR3 region has the DNA TGTGCCAGTAGTACCCAGGGAGGAGTGAGAAACATTCAGTACTTC. The chain joins TRBV19 to TRBJ2-4; D is perhaps TRBD2 (6 bases). This CDR3 comprises 15 residues. The V end was cut by 4 bases, the J end by 6 bases, with 16 bases between. The germline CDR1 and CDR2 sequences are LNHDA and SQIVND (reference sequence). Based on the CDR3 plus reference TRBV19 and TRBJ2-4, the full variable domain is DGGITQSPKYLFRKEGQNVTLSCEQNLNHDAMYWYRQDPGQGLRLIYYSQIVNDFQKGDIAEGYSVSREKKESFPLTVTSAQKNPTAFYLCASSTQGGVRNIQYFGAGTRLSVL.

The CDR3 here is CASSMVRDRGGGNQPQHF. CDR3 nucleotide sequence: TGTGCCAGTAGTATGGTCAGGGACAGGGGAGGGGGCAATCAGCCCCAGCATTTT. The chain carries TRBV19 and TRBJ1-5, with 10 nucleotides matching TRBD1. The CDR3 length is 18 residues. J gave up 2 bases and V 3 bases, and 10 bases lay outside the gene matches. Germline CDR1 and CDR2: LNHDA and SQIVND (reference sequence).

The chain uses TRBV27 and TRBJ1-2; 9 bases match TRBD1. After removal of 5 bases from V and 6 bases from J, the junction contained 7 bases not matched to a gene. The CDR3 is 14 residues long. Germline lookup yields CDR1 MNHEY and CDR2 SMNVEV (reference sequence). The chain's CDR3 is CASSPRTGANGYTF. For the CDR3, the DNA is TGTGCCAGCAGTCCCAGGACAGGGGCTAATGGCTACACCTTC.